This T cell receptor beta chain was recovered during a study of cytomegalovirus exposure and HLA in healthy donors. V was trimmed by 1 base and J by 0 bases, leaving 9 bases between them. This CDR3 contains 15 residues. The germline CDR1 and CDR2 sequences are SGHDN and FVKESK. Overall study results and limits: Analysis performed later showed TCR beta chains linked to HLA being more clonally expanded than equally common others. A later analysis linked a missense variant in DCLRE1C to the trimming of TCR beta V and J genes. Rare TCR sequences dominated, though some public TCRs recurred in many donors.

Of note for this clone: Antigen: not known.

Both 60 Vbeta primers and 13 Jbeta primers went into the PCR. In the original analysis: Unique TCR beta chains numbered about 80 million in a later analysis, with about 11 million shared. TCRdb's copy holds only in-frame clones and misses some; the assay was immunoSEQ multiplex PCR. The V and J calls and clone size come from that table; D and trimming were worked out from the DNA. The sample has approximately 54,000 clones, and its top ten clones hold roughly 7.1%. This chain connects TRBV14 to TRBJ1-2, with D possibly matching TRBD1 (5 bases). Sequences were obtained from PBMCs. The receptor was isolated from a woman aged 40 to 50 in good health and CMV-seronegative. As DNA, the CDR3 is TGTGCCAGCAGCCAAGGCCTGACAGCTAACTATGGCTACACCTTC. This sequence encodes CASSQGLTANYGYTF.